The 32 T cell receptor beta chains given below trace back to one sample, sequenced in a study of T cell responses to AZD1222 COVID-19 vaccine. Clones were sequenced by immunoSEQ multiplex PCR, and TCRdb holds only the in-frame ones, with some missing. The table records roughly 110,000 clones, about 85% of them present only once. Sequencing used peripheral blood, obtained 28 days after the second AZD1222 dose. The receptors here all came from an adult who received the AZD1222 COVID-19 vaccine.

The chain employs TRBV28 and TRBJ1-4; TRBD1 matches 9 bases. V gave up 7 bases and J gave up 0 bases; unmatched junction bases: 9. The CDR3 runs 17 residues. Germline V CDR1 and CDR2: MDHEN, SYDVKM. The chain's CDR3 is CASIPTQGAATNEKLFF. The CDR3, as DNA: TGTGCCAGCATCCCGACACAGGGGGCGGCAACTAATGAAAAACTGTTTTTT.

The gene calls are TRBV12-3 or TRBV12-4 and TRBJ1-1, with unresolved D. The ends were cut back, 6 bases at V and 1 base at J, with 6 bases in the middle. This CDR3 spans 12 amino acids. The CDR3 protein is CASSLRNTEAFF. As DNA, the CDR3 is TGTGCCAGCAGCCTGCGGAACACTGAAGCTTTCTTT.

Here the CDR3 DNA reads TGTGCCAGCAGCCCCAGGGGGCGGCTCAATCAGCCCCAGCATTTT. Protein: CASSPRGRLNQPQHF. The V gene is TRBV7-6, the J gene TRBJ1-5, with TRBD1 identical over 8 bases. V lost 5 bases, J lost 3 bases, and 6 bases stayed unmatched. The CDR3 totals 15 residues. Germline V CDR1 and CDR2: SGHVS, FNYEAQ. Combining the CDR3 with reference TRBV7-6 and TRBJ1-5 gives the whole variable domain GAGVSQSPRYKVTKRGQDVALRCDPISGHVSLYWYRQALGQGPEFLTYFNYEAQQDKSGLPNDRFSAERPEGSISTLTIQRTEQRDSAMYRCASSPRGRLNQPQHFGDGTRLSIL.

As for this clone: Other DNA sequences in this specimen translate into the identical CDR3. The CDR3 loop is CASSLEMNTEAFF. CDR3 sequence (DNA): TGCGCCAGCAGCTTGGAGATGAACACTGAAGCTTTCTTT. This sequence joins TRBV5-1 and TRBJ1-1, with D unresolved. Germline V gene data show CDR1 as SGHRS and CDR2 as YFSETQ. V was cut by 0 bases and J by 0 bases, with 3 bases left in between. CDR3 length: 13 amino acids.

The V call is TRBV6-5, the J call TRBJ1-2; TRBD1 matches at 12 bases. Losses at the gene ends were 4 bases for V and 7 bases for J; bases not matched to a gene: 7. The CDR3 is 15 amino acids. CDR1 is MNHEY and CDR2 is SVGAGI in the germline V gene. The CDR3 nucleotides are TGTGCCAGCAGTTCCGAGGGACAGGGGGCGCTTGGCTACACCTTC. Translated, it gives CASSSEGQGALGYTF.

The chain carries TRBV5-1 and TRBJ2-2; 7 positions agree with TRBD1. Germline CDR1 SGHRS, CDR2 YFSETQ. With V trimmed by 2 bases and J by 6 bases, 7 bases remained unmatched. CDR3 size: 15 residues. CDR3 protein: CASSFSTGSPGELFF. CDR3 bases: TGCGCCAGCAGCTTCTCGACAGGGAGCCCCGGGGAGCTGTTTTTT.

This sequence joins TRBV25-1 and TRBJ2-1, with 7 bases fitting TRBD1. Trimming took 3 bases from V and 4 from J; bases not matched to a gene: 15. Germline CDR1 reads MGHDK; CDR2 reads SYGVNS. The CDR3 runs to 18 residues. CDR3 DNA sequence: TGTGCCAGCAGTGAGTATACCGGGACAGAGGGACGGTACAATGAGCAGTTCTTC. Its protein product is CASSEYTGTEGRYNEQFF.

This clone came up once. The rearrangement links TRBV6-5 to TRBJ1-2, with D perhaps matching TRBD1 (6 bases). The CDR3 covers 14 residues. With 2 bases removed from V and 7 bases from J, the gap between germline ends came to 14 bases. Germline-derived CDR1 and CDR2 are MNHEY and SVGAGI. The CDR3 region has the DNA TGTGCCAGCAGTTACGCCTCGACGGGGGCTGGCTACACCTTC. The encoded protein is CASSYASTGAGYTF.

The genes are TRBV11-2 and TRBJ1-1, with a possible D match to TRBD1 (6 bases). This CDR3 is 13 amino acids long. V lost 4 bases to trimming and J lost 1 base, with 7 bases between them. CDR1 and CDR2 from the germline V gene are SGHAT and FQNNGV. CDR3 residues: CASSWTENTEAFF. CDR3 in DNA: TGTGCCAGCAGCTGGACAGAGAACACTGAAGCTTTCTTT.

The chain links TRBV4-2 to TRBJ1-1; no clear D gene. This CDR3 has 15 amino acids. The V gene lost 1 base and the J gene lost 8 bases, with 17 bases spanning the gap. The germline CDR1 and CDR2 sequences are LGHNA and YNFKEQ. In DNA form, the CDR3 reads TGTGCCAGCAGCCAAGGTGATAGCCCTCTTGGGGAAGCTTTCTTT. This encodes CASSQGDSPLGEAFF.

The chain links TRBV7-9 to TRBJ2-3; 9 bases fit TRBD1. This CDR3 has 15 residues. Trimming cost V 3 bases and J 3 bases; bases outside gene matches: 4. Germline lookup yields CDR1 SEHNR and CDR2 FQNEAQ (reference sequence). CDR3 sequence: CASSFTGTGTDTQYF. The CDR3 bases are TGTGCCAGCAGCTTTACCGGGACAGGGACAGATACGCAGTATTTT.

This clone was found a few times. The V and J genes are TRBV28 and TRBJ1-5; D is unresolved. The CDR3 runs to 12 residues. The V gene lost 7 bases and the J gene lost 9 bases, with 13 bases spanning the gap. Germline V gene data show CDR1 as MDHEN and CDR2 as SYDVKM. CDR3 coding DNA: TGTGCCAGCAACCTTCCCCTGTCGCCCCAGCATTTT. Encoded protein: CASNLPLSPQHF.

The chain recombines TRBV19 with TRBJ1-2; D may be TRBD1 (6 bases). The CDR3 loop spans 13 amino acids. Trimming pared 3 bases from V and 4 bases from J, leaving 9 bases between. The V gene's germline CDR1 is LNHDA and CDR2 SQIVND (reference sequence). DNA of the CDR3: TGTGCCAGTAGTATGCAACAGGGCTATGGCTACACCTTC. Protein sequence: CASSMQQGYGYTF.

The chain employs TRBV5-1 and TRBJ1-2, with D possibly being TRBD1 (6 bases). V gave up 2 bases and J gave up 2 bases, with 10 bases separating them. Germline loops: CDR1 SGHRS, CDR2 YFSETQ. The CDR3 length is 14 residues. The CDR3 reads CASSLLQGNYGYTF. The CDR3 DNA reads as TGCGCCAGCAGCTTACTACAGGGAAACTATGGCTACACCTTC.

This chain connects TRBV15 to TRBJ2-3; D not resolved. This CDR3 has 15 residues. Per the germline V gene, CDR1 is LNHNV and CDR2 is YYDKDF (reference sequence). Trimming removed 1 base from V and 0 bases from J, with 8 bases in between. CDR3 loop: CATSRVKGSTDTQYF. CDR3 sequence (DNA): TGTGCCACCAGCAGAGTAAAGGGCAGCACAGATACGCAGTATTTT.

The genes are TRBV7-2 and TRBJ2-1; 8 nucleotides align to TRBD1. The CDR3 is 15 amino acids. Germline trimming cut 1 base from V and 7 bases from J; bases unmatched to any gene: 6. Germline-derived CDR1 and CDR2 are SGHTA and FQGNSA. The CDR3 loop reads CASSLGTGRLNEQFF. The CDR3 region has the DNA TGTGCCAGCAGCTTAGGGACAGGGCGACTAAATGAGCAGTTCTTC.

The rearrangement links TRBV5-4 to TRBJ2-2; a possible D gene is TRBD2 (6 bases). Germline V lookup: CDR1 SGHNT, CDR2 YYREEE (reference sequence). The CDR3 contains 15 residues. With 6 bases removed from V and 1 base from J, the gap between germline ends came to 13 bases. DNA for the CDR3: TGTGCCAGCATCCTTTGGGGGGAGAACACCGGGGAGCTGTTTTTT. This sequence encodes CASILWGENTGELFF.

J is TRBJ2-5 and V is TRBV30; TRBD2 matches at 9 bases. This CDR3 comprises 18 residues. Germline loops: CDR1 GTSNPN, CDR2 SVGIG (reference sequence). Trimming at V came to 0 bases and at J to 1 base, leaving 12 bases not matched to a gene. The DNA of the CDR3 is TGTGCCTGGAGTGTAGGCAGAACCCGTAGCGGGGGCCAAGAGACCCAGTACTTC. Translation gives CAWSVGRTRSGGQETQYF.

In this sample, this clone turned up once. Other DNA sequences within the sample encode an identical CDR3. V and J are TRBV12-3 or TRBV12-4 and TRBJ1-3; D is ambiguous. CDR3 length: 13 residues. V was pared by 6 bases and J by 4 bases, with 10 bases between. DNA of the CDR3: TGTGCCAGCAGCCTGGGAGTAGGAAACACCATATATTTT. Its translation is CASSLGVGNTIYF.

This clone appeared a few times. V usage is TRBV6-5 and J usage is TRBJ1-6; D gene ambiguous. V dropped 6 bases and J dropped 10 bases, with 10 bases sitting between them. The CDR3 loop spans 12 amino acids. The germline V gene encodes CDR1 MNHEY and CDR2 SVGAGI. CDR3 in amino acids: CASRLEGSPLHF. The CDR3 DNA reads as TGTGCCAGCAGGCTAGAGGGATCACCCCTCCACTTT.

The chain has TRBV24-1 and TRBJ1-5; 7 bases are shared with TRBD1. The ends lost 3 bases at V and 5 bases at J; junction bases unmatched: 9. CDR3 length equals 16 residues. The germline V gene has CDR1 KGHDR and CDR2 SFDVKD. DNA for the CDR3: TGTGCCACCAGTGATCAACGACAGGGTTGGGATCAGCCCCAGCATTTT. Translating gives CATSDQRQGWDQPQHF.

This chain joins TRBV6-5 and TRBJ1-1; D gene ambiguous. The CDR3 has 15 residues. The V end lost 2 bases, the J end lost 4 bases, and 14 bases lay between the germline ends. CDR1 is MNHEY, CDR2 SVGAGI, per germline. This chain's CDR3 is CASSYNVVLSTEAFF. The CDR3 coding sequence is TGTGCCAGCAGTTACAATGTGGTCCTGAGCACTGAAGCTTTCTTT.

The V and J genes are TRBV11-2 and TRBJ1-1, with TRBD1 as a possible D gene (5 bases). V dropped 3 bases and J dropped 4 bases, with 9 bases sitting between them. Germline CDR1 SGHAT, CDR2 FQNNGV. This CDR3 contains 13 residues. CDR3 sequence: CASSFYQGTEAFF. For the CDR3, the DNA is TGTGCCAGCAGCTTTTACCAGGGCACTGAAGCTTTCTTT.

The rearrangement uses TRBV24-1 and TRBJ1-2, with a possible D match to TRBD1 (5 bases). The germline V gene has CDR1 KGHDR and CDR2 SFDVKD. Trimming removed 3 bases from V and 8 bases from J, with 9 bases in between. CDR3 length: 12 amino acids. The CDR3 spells CATSDAGRGYTF. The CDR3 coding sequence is TGTGCCACCAGTGATGCAGGGCGAGGCTACACCTTC.

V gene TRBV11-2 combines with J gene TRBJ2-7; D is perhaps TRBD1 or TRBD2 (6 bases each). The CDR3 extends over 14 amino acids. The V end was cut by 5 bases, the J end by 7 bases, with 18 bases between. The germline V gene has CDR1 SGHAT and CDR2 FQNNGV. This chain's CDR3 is CASSARTGGLEQYF. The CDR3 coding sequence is TGTGCCAGCAGCGCCCGGACCGGGGGCTTAGAGCAGTACTTC.

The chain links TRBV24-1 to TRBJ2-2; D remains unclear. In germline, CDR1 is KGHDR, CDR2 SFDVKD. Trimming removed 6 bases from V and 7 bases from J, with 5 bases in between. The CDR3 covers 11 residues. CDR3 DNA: TGTGCCACCAGTAGTTACGGGGAGCTGTTTTTT. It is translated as CATSSYGELFF.

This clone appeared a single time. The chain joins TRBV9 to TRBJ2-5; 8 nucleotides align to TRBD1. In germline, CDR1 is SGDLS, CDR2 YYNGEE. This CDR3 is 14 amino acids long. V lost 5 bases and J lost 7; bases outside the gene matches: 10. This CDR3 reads CASSGQGTGPTQYF. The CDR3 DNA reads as TGTGCCAGCAGTGGACAGGGAACAGGCCCGACCCAGTACTTC.

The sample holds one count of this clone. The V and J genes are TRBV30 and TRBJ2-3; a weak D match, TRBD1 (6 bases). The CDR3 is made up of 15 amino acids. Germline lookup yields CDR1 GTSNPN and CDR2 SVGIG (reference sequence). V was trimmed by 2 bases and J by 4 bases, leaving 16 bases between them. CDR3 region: CAWSKGGGRADTQYF. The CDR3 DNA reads TGTGCCTGGAGTAAGGGTGGGGGCCGGGCAGATACGCAGTATTTT.

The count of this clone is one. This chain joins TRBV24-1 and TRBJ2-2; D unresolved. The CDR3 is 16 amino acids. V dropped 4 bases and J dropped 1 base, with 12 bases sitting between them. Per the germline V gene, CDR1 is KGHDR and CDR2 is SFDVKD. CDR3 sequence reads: CATSDPDTWNTGELFF. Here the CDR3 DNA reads TGTGCCACCAGTGACCCTGACACGTGGAACACCGGGGAGCTGTTTTTT.

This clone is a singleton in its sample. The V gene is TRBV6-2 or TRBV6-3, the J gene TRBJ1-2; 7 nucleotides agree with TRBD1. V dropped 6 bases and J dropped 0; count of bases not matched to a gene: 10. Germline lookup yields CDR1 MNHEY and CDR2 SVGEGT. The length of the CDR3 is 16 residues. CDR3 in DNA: TGTGCCAGCAGCCCTGGTCCAGGGGGGGCTAACTATGGCTACACCTTC. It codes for CASSPGPGGANYGYTF.

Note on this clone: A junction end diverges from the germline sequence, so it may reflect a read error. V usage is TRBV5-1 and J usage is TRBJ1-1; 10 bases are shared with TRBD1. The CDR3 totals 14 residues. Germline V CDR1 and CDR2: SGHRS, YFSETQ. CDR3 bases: TGCGCCAGCAGCGTGGGACAGGGGAACACTGGAGCTTTCTTT. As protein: CASSVGQGNTGAFF.

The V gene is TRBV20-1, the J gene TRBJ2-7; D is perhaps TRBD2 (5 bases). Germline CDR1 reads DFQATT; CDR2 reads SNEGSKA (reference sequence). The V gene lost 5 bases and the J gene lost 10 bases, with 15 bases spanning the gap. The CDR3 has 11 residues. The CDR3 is CSALSDGNQYF. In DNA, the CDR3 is TGCAGTGCTCTTAGTGACGGGAACCAGTACTTC.